This entry lists 10 T cell receptor beta chains sequenced from one sample in a study of blood T cell repertoires in COVID-19. Assay used: immunoSEQ multiplex PCR; TCRdb lists only in-frame clones, some missing. This sample has 130,000 to 150,000 clones, with 85% to 90% found just once. Sequenced material: PBMCs or T cells enriched from blood (not recorded which). The receptors originated from a woman aged 25 to 45 with acute COVID-19.

The CDR3 spells CAIRKSFGLAGLGTSYEQYF. In DNA form, the CDR3 reads TGTGCCATCAGGAAGAGCTTTGGACTAGCGGGCTTGGGAACCTCCTACGAGCAGTACTTC. This chain links TRBV10-3 with TRBJ2-7; 11 bases align to TRBD2. The CDR3 loop spans 20 amino acids. Trimming cost V 6 bases and J 0 bases; bases outside gene matches: 19. Germline lookup yields CDR1 ENHRY and CDR2 SYGVKD.

This clone was recorded a few times. This chain connects TRBV7-9 to TRBJ1-2; D is undetermined. Trimming took off 0 bases at V and 2 bases at J, with 7 bases between the two ends. Looked up from germline, CDR1 is SEHNR and CDR2 is FQNEAQ (reference sequence). The CDR3 runs to 14 residues. DNA for the CDR3: TGTGCCAGCAGCTTAGCACCACAAAACTATGGCTACACCTTC. It specifies CASSLAPQNYGYTF.

The chain employs TRBV20-1 and TRBJ2-3; 8 bases are a match to TRBD2. There are 15 residues in the CDR3. CDR1 is DFQATT, CDR2 SNEGSKA, per germline (reference sequence). The trim removed 3 bases at V and 2 bases at J, leaving 7 bases unmatched. In DNA form, the CDR3 reads TGCAGTGCTAGTCGCGCGGGAGGTTCCACAGATACGCAGTATTTT. Protein: CSASRAGGSTDTQYF.

On this clone itself: The junction shows a germline mismatch at one end, possibly a read error. V usage is TRBV7-7 and J usage is TRBJ2-3; 7 nucleotides agree with TRBD2. This CDR3 comprises 16 residues. Looked up from germline, CDR1 is SSHAT and CDR2 is FNYEAQ (reference sequence). This CDR3 is CASSLGIAGFPDTQYF. The CDR3 coding sequence is TGTGCTAGCAGCTTAGGGATAGCGGGTTTTCCAGATACGCAGTATTTT.

V usage is TRBV7-3 and J usage is TRBJ2-6; a possible D gene is TRBD1 (6 bases). Trimming left V 2 bases short and J 2 bases short, with 7 bases between. Per germline, CDR1 SGHTA and CDR2 FQGTGA. The CDR3 is made up of 15 amino acids. DNA of the CDR3: TGTGCCAGCAGCTTACAGGGGACTGGGGCCAACGTCCTGACTTTC. This encodes CASSLQGTGANVLTF.

This clone was counted a single time. This chain joins TRBV18 and TRBJ2-5; 8 bases are a match to TRBD1. Per germline, CDR1 KGHSH and CDR2 LQKENI. V lost 3 bases to trimming and J lost 4 bases; unmatched junction nucleotides: 7. The CDR3 is 15 amino acids. The CDR3 DNA is TGTGCCAGCTCACCCGGACAGGGTCAGGTAGAGACCCAGTACTTC. It translates to CASSPGQGQVETQYF.

This clone was found a few times. V is TRBV3-1 (or the pseudogene TRBV3-2) and J is TRBJ2-5, with D perhaps matching TRBD2 (5 bases). This CDR3 is 15 amino acids long. Germline V gene sequence: CDR1 LGHDT, CDR2 YNNKEL (reference sequence). V was cut by 4 bases and J by 1 base, with 13 bases left in between. CDR3 amino acids: CASSPRLGGQETQYF. The CDR3 DNA sequence: TGTGCCAGCAGCCCGCGACTCGGAGGCCAAGAGACCCAGTACTTC.

This chain uses TRBV5-4 with TRBJ1-6; 11 bases are shared with TRBD1. The CDR3 has 14 residues. Germline V lookup: CDR1 SGHNT, CDR2 YYREEE (reference sequence). The V gene end was trimmed by 4 bases and the J gene end by 8 bases; junction bases not matched to a gene: 2. The CDR3 DNA sequence: TGTGCCAGCAGCCGGGACAGGGGGGATTCACCCCTCCACTTT. It is translated as CASSRDRGDSPLHF.

The chain joins TRBV28 to TRBJ1-1; 7 bases map to TRBD1. V lost 6 bases to trimming and J lost 2 bases; unmatched junction nucleotides: 6. CDR1 is MDHEN, CDR2 SYDVKM, per germline. The CDR3 spans 14 residues. The CDR3 nucleotides read TGTGCCAGCAGGCCGACAGGGTTTAACACTGAAGCTTTCTTT. This translates into CASRPTGFNTEAFF.

This sequence joins TRBV2 and TRBJ1-5; TRBD1 matches 11 bases. The CDR3 runs to 15 residues. Germline V gene data show CDR1 as SNHLY and CDR2 as FYNNEI. The J segment lost 5 bases and the V segment lost 6 bases, leaving 6 bases of the junction unmatched. Here the CDR3 reads CASSGGGQGDQPQHF. CDR3 sequence (DNA): TGTGCCAGCAGCGGAGGGGGACAGGGGGATCAGCCCCAGCATTTT.